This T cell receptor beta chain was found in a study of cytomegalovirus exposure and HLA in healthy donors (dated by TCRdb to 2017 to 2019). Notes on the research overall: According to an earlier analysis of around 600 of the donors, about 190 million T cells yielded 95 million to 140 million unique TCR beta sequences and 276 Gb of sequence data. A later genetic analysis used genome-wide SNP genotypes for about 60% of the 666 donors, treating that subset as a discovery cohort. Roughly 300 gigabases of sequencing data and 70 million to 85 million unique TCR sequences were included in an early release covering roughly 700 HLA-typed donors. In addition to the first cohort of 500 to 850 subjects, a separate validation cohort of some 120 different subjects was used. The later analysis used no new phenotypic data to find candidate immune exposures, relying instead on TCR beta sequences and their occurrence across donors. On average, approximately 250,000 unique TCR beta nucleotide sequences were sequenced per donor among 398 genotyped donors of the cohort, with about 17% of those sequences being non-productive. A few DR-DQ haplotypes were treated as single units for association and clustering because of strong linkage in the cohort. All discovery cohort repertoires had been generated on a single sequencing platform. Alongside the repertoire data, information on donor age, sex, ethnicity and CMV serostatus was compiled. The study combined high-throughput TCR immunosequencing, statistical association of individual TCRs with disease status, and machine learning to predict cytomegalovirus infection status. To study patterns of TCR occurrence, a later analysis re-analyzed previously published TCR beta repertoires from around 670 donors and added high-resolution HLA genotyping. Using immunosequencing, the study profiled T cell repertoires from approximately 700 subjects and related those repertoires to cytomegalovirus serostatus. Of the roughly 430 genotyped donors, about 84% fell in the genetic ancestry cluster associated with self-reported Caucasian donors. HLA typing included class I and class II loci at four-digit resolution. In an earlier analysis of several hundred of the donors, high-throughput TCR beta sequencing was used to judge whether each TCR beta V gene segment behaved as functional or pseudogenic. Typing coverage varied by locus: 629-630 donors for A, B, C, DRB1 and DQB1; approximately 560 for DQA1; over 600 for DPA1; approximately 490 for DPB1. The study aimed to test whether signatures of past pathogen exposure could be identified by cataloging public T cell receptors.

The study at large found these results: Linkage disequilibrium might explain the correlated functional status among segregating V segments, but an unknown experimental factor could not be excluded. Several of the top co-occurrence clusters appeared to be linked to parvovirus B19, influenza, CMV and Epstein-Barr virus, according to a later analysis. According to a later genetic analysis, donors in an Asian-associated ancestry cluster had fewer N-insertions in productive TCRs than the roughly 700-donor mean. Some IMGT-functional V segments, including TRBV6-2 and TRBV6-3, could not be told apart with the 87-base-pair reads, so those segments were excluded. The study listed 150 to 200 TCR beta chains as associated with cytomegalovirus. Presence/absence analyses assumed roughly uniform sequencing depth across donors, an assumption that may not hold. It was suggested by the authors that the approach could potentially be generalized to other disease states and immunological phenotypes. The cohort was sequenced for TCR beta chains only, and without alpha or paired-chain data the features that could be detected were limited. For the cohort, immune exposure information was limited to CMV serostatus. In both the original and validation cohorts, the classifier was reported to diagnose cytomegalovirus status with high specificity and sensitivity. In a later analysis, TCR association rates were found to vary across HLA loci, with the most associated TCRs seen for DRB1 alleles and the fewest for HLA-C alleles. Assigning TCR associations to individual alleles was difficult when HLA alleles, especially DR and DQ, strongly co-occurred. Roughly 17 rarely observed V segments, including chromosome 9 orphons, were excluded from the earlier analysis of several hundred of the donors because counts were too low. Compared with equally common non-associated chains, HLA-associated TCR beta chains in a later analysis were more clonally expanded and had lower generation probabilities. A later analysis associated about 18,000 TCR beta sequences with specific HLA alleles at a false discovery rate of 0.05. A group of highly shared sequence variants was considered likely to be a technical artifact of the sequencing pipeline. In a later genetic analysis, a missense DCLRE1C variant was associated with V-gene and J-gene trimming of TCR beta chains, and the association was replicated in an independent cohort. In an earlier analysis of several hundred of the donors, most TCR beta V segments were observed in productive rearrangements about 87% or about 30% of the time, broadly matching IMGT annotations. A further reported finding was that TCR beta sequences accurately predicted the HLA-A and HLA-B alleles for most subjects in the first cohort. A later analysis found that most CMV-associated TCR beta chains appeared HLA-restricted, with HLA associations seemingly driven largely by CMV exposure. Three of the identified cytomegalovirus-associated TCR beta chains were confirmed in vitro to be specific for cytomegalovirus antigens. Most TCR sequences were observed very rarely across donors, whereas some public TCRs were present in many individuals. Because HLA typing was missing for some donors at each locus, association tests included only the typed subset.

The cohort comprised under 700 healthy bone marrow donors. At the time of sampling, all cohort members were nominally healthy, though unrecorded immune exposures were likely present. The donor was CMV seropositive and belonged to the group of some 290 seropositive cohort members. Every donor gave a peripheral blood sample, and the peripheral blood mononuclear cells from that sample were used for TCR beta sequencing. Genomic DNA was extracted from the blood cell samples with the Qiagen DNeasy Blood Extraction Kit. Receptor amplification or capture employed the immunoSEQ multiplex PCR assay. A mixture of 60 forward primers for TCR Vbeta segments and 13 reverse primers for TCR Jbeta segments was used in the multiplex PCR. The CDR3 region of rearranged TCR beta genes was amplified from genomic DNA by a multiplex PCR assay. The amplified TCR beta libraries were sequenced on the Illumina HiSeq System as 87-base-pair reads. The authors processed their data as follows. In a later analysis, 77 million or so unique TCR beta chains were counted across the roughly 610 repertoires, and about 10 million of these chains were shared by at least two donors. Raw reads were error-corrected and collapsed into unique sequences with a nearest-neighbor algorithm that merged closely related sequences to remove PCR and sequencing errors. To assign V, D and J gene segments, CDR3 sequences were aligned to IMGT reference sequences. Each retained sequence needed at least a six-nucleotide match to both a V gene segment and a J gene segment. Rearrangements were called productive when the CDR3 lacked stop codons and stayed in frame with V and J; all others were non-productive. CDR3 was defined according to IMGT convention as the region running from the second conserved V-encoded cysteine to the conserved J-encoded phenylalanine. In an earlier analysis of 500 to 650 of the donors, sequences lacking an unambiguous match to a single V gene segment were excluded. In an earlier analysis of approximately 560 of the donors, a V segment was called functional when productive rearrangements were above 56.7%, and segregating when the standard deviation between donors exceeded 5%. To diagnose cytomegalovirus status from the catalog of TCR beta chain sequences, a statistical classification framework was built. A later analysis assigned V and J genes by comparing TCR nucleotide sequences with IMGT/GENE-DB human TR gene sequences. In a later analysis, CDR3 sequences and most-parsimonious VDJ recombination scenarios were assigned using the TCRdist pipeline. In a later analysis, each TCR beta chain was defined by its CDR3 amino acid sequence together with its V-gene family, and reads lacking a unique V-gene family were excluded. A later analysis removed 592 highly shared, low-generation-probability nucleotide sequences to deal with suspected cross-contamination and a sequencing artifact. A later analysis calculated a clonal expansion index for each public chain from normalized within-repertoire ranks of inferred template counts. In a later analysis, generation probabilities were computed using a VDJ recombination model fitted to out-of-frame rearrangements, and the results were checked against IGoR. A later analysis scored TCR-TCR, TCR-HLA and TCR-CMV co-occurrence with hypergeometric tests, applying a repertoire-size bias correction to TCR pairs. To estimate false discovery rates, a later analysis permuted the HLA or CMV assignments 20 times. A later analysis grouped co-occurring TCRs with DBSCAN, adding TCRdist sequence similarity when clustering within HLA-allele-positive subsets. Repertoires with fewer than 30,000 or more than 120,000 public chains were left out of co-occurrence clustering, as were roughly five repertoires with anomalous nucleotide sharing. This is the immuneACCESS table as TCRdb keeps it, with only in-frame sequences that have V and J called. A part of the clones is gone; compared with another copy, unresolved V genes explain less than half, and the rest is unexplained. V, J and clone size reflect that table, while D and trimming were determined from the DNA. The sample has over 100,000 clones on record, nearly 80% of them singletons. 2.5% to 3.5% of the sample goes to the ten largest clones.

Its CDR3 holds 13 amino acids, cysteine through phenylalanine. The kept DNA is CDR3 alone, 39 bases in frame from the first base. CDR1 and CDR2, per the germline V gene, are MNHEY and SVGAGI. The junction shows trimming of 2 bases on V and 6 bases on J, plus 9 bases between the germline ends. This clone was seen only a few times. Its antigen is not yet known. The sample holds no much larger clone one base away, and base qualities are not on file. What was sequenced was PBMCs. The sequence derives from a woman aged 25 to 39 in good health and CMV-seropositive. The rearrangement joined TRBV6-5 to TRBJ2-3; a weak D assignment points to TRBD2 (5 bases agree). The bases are TGTGCCAGCAGTTACCCGGGGTTGGATACGCAGTATTTT. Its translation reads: CASSYPGLDTQYF.